This T cell receptor (beta chain) derives from a study of cytomegalovirus exposure and HLA in healthy donors. Findings and limits, study-wide: A later analysis found that most CMV-associated TCR beta chains appeared HLA-restricted. There were some public TCRs occurring in many donors, but most TCR sequences were rare. Fewer N-insertions than the roughly 670-donor mean were reportedly shown by an Asian-associated ancestry cluster in a later analysis.

Trimming removed 6 bases at V and 9 bases at J, with 21 bases between. The V gene's germline CDR1 is KGHSH and CDR2 LQKENI. CDR3 length equals 14 residues. Both 60 Vbeta primers and 13 Jbeta primers went into the PCR. Data came from immunoSEQ multiplex PCR; TCRdb stores just in-frame clones and leaves some out. The sample has approximately 160,000 clones, roughly 80% seen once; the top ten hold 6% to 7.5%. About this clone itself: The antigen remains undetermined.

Input material: PBMCs. The TCR comes from a man aged 25-45 years in good health and CMV-seropositive. The chain recombines TRBV18 with TRBJ2-7, with a possible D match to TRBD2 (5 bases). CDR3 nucleotide sequence: TGTGCCAGCTCGTCCGAGCCCGCTACGGGGTGGCAGTACTTC. It is translated as CASSSEPATGWQYF.